This is a list of T cell receptor beta chains from one sample in a study of cytomegalovirus exposure and HLA in healthy donors. Profiled with immunoSEQ multiplex PCR; TCRdb holds only in-frame clones, not every one. The table shows roughly 150,000 clones, with over 70% occurring only once. Material: PBMCs. All receptors derive from a woman between 40 and 55 years old in good health and CMV-seronegative. Each CDR3 is given with its conserved first and last residue. The D gene is left open where the match is weak. Clone size is stated in some rows and not others, as once, few, many or a class when expanded.

V gene	D gene	J gene	clone size	CDR3 protein	CDR3 DNA
TRBV19	.	TRBJ1-1	.	CASSRVDLFPSEAFF	TGTGCCAGTAGTCGGGTAGATCTATTCCCGTCTGAAGCTTTCTTT
TRBV2	.	TRBJ2-4	.	CASSDKGAGKNSQYF	TGTGCCAGCAGTGATAAAGGAGCGGGCAAAAACAGTCAGTACTTC
TRBV2	.	TRBJ2-3	.	CASSADYTDTQYF	TGTGCCAGCAGTGCGGACTACACAGATACGCAGTATTTT
TRBV11-2	.	TRBJ2-1	few	CASSLTGNEQFF	TGTGCCAGCAGCTTAACCGGCAATGAGCAGTTCTTC
TRBV9	TRBD1	TRBJ2-1	.	CASSVGTGGHNEQFF	TGTGCCAGCAGCGTAGGGACAGGCGGCCACAATGAGCAGTTCTTC
TRBV10-1	TRBD1	TRBJ1-5	.	CASGGQVRYQPQHF	TGCGCCAGCGGTGGACAGGTAAGGTATCAGCCCCAGCATTTT
TRBV19	.	TRBJ2-7	once	CASSIIHPQGEQYF	TGTGCCAGTAGTATTATCCACCCCCAGGGAGAGCAGTACTTC
TRBV27	TRBD1	TRBJ1-2	.	CASSFTVTGVHLYGYTF	TGTGCCAGCAGTTTTACTGTCACAGGGGTTCATCTCTATGGCTACACCTTC
TRBV7-3	.	TRBJ2-3	.	CASSPTGRGDTQYF	TGTGCCAGCAGCCCAACAGGGAGGGGAGATACGCAGTATTTT
TRBV2	.	TRBJ1-1	.	CASVANTEAFF	TGTGCCAGCGTGGCGAACACTGAAGCTTTCTTT
TRBV19	TRBD2	TRBJ2-1	.	CASRVSGINYNEQFF	TGTGCCAGTAGAGTGAGCGGGATAAACTACAATGAGCAGTTCTTC
TRBV15	.	TRBJ1-3	.	CATSFYSGNTIYF	TGTGCCACCAGCTTCTACTCTGGAAACACCATATATTTT
TRBV1	.	TRBJ1-2	.	CTSSQPGHFTGTDGYTF	TGCACCAGCAGCCAACCGGGACACTTTACTGGGACGGATGGCTACACCTTC
TRBV9	.	TRBJ1-2	.	CASSLDTNYGYTF	TGTGCCAGCAGTTTGGACACAAACTATGGCTACACCTTC
TRBV27	TRBD1	TRBJ1-1	.	CASSSPRGPWNTEAFF	TGTGCCAGCAGTTCTCCCAGGGGGCCGTGGAACACTGAAGCTTTCTTT
TRBV5-1	.	TRBJ2-5	.	CASRMTPQETQYF	TGCGCCAGCAGGATGACACCCCAAGAGACCCAGTACTTC
TRBV5-1	.	TRBJ2-7	.	CASSLDTGHYEQYF	TGCGCCAGCAGCTTGGACACGGGACACTACGAGCAGTACTTC
TRBV9	TRBD1	TRBJ1-1	.	CASSSSSQGGTEAFF	TGTGCCAGCAGCTCCAGTTCACAGGGGGGGACTGAAGCTTTCTTT
TRBV6-1	.	TRBJ1-1	.	CASTGQRNTEAFF	TGTGCCAGCACCGGACAAAGGAACACTGAAGCTTTCTTT
TRBV18	TRBD1	TRBJ2-1	.	CASSGQGYNEQFF	TGTGCCAGCTCCGGACAGGGTTACAATGAGCAGTTCTTC
TRBV7-9	.	TRBJ1-5	once	CASSLAYRGSNQPQHF	TGTGCCAGCAGCTTAGCGTACCGAGGCAGCAATCAGCCCCAGCATTTT
TRBV5-1	TRBD2	TRBJ2-1	once	CASSLVSSGKNEQFF	TGCGCCAGCAGCTTGGTTTCTAGCGGAAAGAATGAGCAGTTCTTC
TRBV14	TRBD1	TRBJ2-7	.	CASSQGVLRDSSYEQYF	TGTGCCAGCAGCCAAGGCGTCCTCCGGGACAGCTCCTACGAGCAGTACTTC
TRBV7-9	.	TRBJ2-5	.	CSSSLGGGRHRETQYF	TGTTCCAGCAGCTTGGGCGGGGGCAGGCACAGGGAGACCCAGTACTTC
TRBV30	TRBD1	TRBJ1-3	.	CAWSRGQGPGNTIYF	TGTGCCTGGAGTCGAGGACAGGGGCCTGGAAACACCATATATTTT
TRBV7-9	.	TRBJ1-2	.	CASSTNGWTKGHGYTF	TGTGCCAGCAGCACCAACGGGTGGACTAAGGGGCATGGCTACACCTTC
TRBV19	TRBD1	TRBJ2-7	.	CASSIPGQGVYEQYF	TGTGCCAGTAGTATACCGGGACAGGGGGTGTACGAGCAGTACTTC
TRBV29-1	.	TRBJ1-3	.	CSARGVSGNTIYF	TGCAGTGCTCGGGGGGTCTCTGGAAACACCATATATTTT
TRBV5-1	.	TRBJ2-2	few	CASSFGGAETGELFF	TGCGCCAGCAGCTTTGGGGGGGCAGAAACCGGGGAGCTGTTTTTT
TRBV28	TRBD1	TRBJ1-2	.	CASSSWRETGVLYGYTF	TGTGCCAGCAGTTCTTGGCGGGAGACAGGGGTCCTCTATGGCTACACCTTC
TRBV6-6	TRBD2	TRBJ2-1	few	CASKNKDGGFYNEQFF	TGTGCCAGCAAGAATAAGGACGGGGGGTTCTACAATGAGCAGTTCTTC
TRBV9	.	TRBJ1-4	once	CASSGGDEVEKLFF	TGTGCCAGCAGCGGGGGGGACGAGGTTGAAAAACTGTTTTTT
TRBV19	.	TRBJ2-5	.	CASTPGMGGAPETQYF	TGTGCCAGTACCCCCGGGATGGGGGGGGCCCCAGAGACCCAGTACTTC
TRBV27	TRBD1	TRBJ1-4	.	CASSEQGTNEKLFF	TGTGCCAGCAGCGAACAGGGGACTAATGAAAAACTGTTTTTT
TRBV27	.	TRBJ1-5	.	CASSPNGRDNQPQHF	TGTGCCAGCAGCCCCAACGGGAGAGACAATCAGCCCCAGCATTTT
TRBV28	.	TRBJ2-3	.	CASSFGQSTDTQYF	TGTGCCAGCAGTTTCGGACAGTCGACAGATACGCAGTATTTT
TRBV11-3	.	TRBJ1-2	.	CASSLDRSTHYGYTF	TGTGCCAGCAGCTTAGATCGATCGACACATTATGGCTACACCTTC